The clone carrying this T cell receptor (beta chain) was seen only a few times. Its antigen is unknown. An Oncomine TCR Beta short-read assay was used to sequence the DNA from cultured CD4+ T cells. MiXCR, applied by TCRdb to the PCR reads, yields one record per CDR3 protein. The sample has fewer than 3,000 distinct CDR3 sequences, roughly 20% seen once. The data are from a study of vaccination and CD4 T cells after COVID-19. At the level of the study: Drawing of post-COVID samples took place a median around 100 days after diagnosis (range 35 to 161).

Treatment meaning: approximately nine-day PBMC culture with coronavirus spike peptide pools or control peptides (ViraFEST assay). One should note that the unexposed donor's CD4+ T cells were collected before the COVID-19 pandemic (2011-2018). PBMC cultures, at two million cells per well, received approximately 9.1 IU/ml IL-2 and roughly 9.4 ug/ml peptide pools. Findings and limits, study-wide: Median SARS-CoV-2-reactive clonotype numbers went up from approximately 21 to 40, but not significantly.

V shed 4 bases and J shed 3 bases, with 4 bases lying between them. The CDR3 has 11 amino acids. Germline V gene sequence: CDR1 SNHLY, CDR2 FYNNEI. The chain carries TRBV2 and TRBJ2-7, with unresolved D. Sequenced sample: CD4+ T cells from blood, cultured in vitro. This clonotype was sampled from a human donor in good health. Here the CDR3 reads CASSVGYEQYF. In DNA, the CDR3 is TGTGCCAGCAGTGTGGGCTACGAGCAGTACTTC.